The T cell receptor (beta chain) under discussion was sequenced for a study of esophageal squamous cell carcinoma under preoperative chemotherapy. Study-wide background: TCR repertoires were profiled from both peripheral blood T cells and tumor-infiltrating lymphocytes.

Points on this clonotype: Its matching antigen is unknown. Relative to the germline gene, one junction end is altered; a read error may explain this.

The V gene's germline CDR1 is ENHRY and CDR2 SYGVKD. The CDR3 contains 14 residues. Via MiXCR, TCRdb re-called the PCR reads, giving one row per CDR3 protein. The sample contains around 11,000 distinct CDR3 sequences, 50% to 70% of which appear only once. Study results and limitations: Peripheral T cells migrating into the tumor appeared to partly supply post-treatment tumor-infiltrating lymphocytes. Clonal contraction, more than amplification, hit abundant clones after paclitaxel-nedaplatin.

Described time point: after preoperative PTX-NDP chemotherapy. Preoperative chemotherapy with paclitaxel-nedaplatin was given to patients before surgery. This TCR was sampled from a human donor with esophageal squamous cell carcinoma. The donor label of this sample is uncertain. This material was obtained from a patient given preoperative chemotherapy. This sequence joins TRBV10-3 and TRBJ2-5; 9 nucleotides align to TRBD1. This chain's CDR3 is CASSSRQGGSGQYF. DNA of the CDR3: TGTGCCAGCAGTAGTCGACAGGGGGGAAGCGGGCAGTACTTC.